The entry that follows covers one T cell receptor beta chain sequence. The data were obtained in a study of blood T cells in healthy people across ages. Together with a sample-barcoded 5' primer, a J-beta primer mix was included in a second PCR lasting 7 to 11 cycles. A minimum of 3 million CDR3-containing paired-end reads was obtained for each sample. TCRdb passed the 5' RACE reads through MiXCR, listing each CDR3 protein once. The sample has 1.2 million to 1.5 million distinct CDR3 sequences; approximately 59% are singletons. The CDR3 is 16 amino acids. Per germline, CDR1 SEHNR and CDR2 FQNEAQ (reference sequence). V was pared by 5 bases and J by 8 bases, with 12 bases of the junction left unmatched.

This rearrangement joins TRBV7-9 to TRBJ1-4; 9 bases are a match to TRBD1. Sample: blood. The clonotype originates from a man in his late teens or twenties in good health. In nucleotides, the CDR3 is TGTGCCAGCAGCGAGCTGAGGGACAGGGATGGGGAAAAACTGTTTTTT. Its translation: CASSELRDRDGEKLFF. The whole variable domain, filled in from reference TRBV7-9 and TRBJ1-4, reads DTGVSQNPRHKITKRGQNVTFRCDPISEHNRLYWYRQTLGQGPEFLTYFQNEAQLEKSRLLSDRFSAERPKGSFSTLEIQRTEQGDSAMYLCASSELRDRDGEKLFFGSGTQLSVL.